The present entry profiles one T cell receptor beta chain with its context. Its target is not known. Attachment of unique molecular identifiers to individual cDNA molecules was performed in the library. TCRdb processed the RACE reads anew with MiXCR; each CDR3 protein has one entry. The data contain roughly 380,000 distinct CDR3 sequences, approximately 5.1% of them seen just once; the ten biggest clones take up around 2.3%. These data are taken from a study of human T cells and chemical hapten exposure. Time point indicated: patch test 1, 2 weeks after DPC sensitization. The treatment was: therapeutic diphenylcyclopropenone sensitization with weekly scalp DPC. Study-wide results and limits: Having alopecia, donors may respond immunologically unlike healthy people.

This TCR derives from a woman aged 50 to 60 with alopecia areata. Some clones in this sample may be carry-over from other donors' samples. The starting material was whole blood, obtained in connection with sensitization to the hapten diphenylcyclopropenone (DPC).

DNA of the CDR3: TGTGCCAGCAGCGTCCGACTGGACTCTGGGGCCAACGTCCTGACTTTC. Amino acid sequence: CASSVRLDSGANVLTF. The J gene is TRBJ2-6, the V gene TRBV5-4; the D is unclear. Per germline, CDR1 SGHNT and CDR2 YYREEE (reference sequence). This CDR3 has 16 residues. V was trimmed by 4 bases and J by 0 bases, leaving 11 bases between them.